The 20 T cell receptor beta chains below come from one sample, sequenced in a study of blood T cell repertoires in COVID-19 (dated by TCRdb to 2019 to 2021). Preparation of the library involved the immunoSEQ multiplex PCR assay. TCRdb holds this immuneACCESS table with in-frame rearrangements only. Some clones are missing; in checked studies, unresolved V genes explain under half, and the rest has no known cause. The sample records 55,000 to 95,000 clones, 70% to 85% of which are singletons. In total, the top ten clones hold about 1.9% of the sample. Sequencing was performed on peripheral blood. The source of these receptors is a woman in her sixties or seventies with acute or convalescent COVID-19.

V is TRBV29-1 and J is TRBJ2-4; 8 nucleotides line up with TRBD1. With 6 bases clipped from V and 6 bases from J, the junction kept 1 base outside the gene matches. Germline assignment: CDR1 SQVTM and CDR2 ANQGSEA. The CDR3 sequence is 11 residues long. This chain's CDR3 is CSVGQGNIQYF. The CDR3 nucleotides read TGCAGCGTAGGACAGGGAAACATTCAGTACTTC.

This chain links TRBV6-2 or TRBV6-3 with TRBJ1-5; 10 bases fit TRBD1. With 6 bases clipped from V and 0 bases from J, the junction kept 8 bases outside the gene matches. Germline loops: CDR1 MNHEY, CDR2 SVGEGT. CDR3 length: 17 residues. The DNA of the CDR3 is TGTGCCAGCAGCCTCGGACAGGGGGGCTCTAGCAATCAGCCCCAGCATTTT. Translated, it gives CASSLGQGGSSNQPQHF.

The rearrangement joins TRBV14 to TRBJ2-3; tentatively, D is TRBD2 (6 bases). This CDR3 contains 15 residues. Germline V CDR1 and CDR2: SGHDN, FVKESK. Trimming took 0 bases from V and 2 from J, leaving 9 bases between them. The CDR3: CASSQDRTITDTQYF. Here the CDR3 DNA reads TGTGCCAGCAGCCAAGATCGGACTATCACAGATACGCAGTATTTT.

The chain has TRBV19 and TRBJ1-5; TRBD1 matches 8 bases. V lost 6 bases, J lost 6 bases, and 10 bases stayed unmatched. CDR1 and CDR2 from the germline V gene are LNHDA and SQIVND (reference sequence). The CDR3 spans 15 residues. This CDR3 is CASSQISTGVQPQHF. In DNA, the CDR3 is TGTGCCAGTAGCCAGATCTCGACAGGGGTTCAGCCCCAGCATTTT. The variable domain in full, with the rest retrieved from reference TRBV19 and TRBJ1-5, is DGGITQSPKYLFRKEGQNVTLSCEQNLNHDAMYWYRQDPGQGLRLIYYSQIVNDFQKGDIAEGYSVSREKKESFPLTVTSAQKNPTAFYLCASSQISTGVQPQHFGDGTRLSIL.

The chain has TRBV10-1 and TRBJ1-1, with a weak D call TRBD1 (5 bases). V dropped 6 bases and J dropped 4 bases, with 21 bases sitting between them. From germline, CDR1 is WNHNN and CDR2 SYGVQD (reference sequence). The CDR3 extends over 16 amino acids. The CDR3 loop is CASSDRRFMQGTEAFF. CDR3 coding DNA: TGCGCCAGCAGCGACCGACGTTTTATGCAGGGCACTGAAGCTTTCTTT.

This rearrangement joins TRBV5-1 to TRBJ2-5; 7 bases are a match to TRBD1. From germline, CDR1 is SGHRS and CDR2 YFSETQ. This CDR3 contains 15 residues. Trimming removed 4 bases from V and 1 base from J; junction bases left unmatched: 7. For the CDR3, the DNA is TGCGCCAGCAGCCGGGACAGCTACTTCCAAGAGACCCAGTACTTC. The encoded protein is CASSRDSYFQETQYF.

This clone occurred a few times. This chain joins TRBV21-1 and TRBJ1-5; the table assigns TRBD1, which was not confirmed against the DNA. TRBV21-1 is termed a pseudogene. The CDR3 length is 15 residues. The CDR3 DNA reads as TGTGCCAGCAGCAAGGTTTTAAGGGGGAGACAGCCCCAGCATTTT. Its translation: CASSKVLRGRQPQHF.

The gene calls are TRBV28 and TRBJ1-5; maybe TRBD1 (6 bases). Trimming took 3 bases from V and 2 from J, leaving 11 bases between them. Germline V gene data show CDR1 as MDHEN and CDR2 as SYDVKM. The CDR3 extends over 15 amino acids. This chain's CDR3 is CASSLSQGGNQPQHF. CDR3 nucleotides: TGTGCCAGCAGTTTGTCACAGGGAGGCAATCAGCCCCAGCATTTT. Looking up the rest from reference TRBV28 and TRBJ1-5 gives the full variable domain: DVKVTQSSRYLVKRTGEKVFLECVQDMDHENMFWYRQDPGLGLRLIYFSYDVKMKEKGDIPEGYSVSREKKERFSLILESASTNQTSMYLCASSLSQGGNQPQHFGDGTRLSIL.

The rearrangement joins TRBV6-6 to TRBJ1-4; 7 nucleotides line up with TRBD1. The CDR3 totals 14 residues. Germline trimming cut 2 bases from V and 8 bases from J; bases unmatched to any gene: 5. From germline, CDR1 is MNHNY and CDR2 SVGAGI (reference sequence). CDR3 nucleotides: TGTGCCAGCAGTTACAGAGACAGGGCAGAAAAACTGTTTTTT. Encoded protein: CASSYRDRAEKLFF.

The chain carries TRBV28 and TRBJ1-5; 10 bases map to TRBD1. Trimming removed 3 bases from V and 6 bases from J; junction bases left unmatched: 5. The CDR3 has 15 residues. Germline values: CDR1 MDHEN, CDR2 SYDVKM. CDR3 loop: CASSFGTGDVQPQHF. The CDR3 DNA sequence: TGTGCCAGCAGTTTCGGGACAGGGGACGTTCAGCCCCAGCATTTT.

The table lists this clone with a count of one. V gene TRBV29-1 combines with J gene TRBJ1-1, with TRBD1 matching over 10 bases. This CDR3 has 14 amino acids. Trimming cost V 7 bases and J 4 bases; bases outside gene matches: 9. Per germline, CDR1 SQVTM and CDR2 ANQGSEA. CDR3 nucleotides: TGCAGCGGCCGGACAGGGGGAGGGGGCACTGAAGCTTTCTTT. The encoded protein is CSGRTGGGGTEAFF.

V usage is TRBV24-1 and J usage is TRBJ2-1, with 11 bases matching TRBD2. Trimming cost V 5 bases and J 7 bases; bases outside gene matches: 9. Per germline, CDR1 KGHDR and CDR2 SFDVKD. The CDR3 spans 16 residues. CDR3 amino acids: CATSGSGRANSNEQFF. CDR3 DNA sequence: TGTGCCACCAGTGGTAGCGGGAGGGCCAATTCAAATGAGCAGTTCTTC.

CDR3 residues: CATSGPGGASPDTQYF. In DNA form, the CDR3 reads TGTGCCACCAGTGGGCCCGGAGGGGCGTCCCCAGATACGCAGTATTTT. This chain connects TRBV24-1 to TRBJ2-3, with D perhaps TRBD2 (6 bases). CDR3 length equals 16 residues. Between the trimmed V and J ends, which lost 5 bases and 4 bases, there was a span of 18 bases. Germline values: CDR1 KGHDR, CDR2 SFDVKD.

This clone has more than one count but fewer than ten. The chain has TRBV7-8 and TRBJ1-2, with TRBD1 matching over 7 bases. Trimming took 1 base from V and 7 from J; bases not matched to a gene: 12. The CDR3 consists of 16 residues. From germline, CDR1 is SGHVS and CDR2 FQNEAQ. CDR3 loop: CASSLGRDSRASGYTF. The CDR3 nucleotides are TGTGCCAGCAGCTTAGGGAGGGACAGCCGGGCAAGTGGCTACACCTTC.

The gene calls are TRBV5-5 and TRBJ2-3, with TRBD2 matching 8 bases. This CDR3 spans 17 amino acids. Trimming removed 0 bases from V and 0 bases from J; junction bases left unmatched: 6. Germline V lookup: CDR1 SGHKS, CDR2 YYEKEE (reference sequence). The CDR3 coding sequence is TGTGCCAGCAGCTTGGAACTGAGCGGGGGAAGCACAGATACGCAGTATTTT. It translates to CASSLELSGGSTDTQYF. The variable domain in full, completed from reference TRBV5-5 and TRBJ2-3, reads DAGVTQSPTHLIKTRGQQVTLRCSPISGHKSVSWYQQVLGQGPQFIFQYYEKEERGRGNFPDRFSARQFPNYSSELNVNALLLGDSALYLCASSLELSGGSTDTQYFGPGTRLTVL.

The sample holds a few counts of this clone. The chain carries TRBV5-4 and TRBJ1-2; 8 bases agree with TRBD1. CDR3 length: 15 residues. Trimming at V came to 1 base and at J to 3 bases, leaving 5 bases not matched to a gene. Germline CDR1 reads SGHNT; CDR2 reads YYREEE (reference sequence). Here the CDR3 DNA reads TGTGCCAGCAGCTTGCGACAGGGGAAGGACTATGGCTACACCTTC. Amino acids: CASSLRQGKDYGYTF.

V and J are TRBV3-1 (or the pseudogene TRBV3-2) and TRBJ1-2; D not resolved. Looked up from germline, CDR1 is LGHDT and CDR2 is YNNKEL (reference sequence). V was pared by 4 bases and J by 2 bases, with 14 bases between. This CDR3 contains 15 residues. Here the CDR3 reads CASSPITELNYGYTF. The CDR3 DNA reads TGTGCCAGCAGCCCGATAACAGAGCTGAACTATGGCTACACCTTC.

The V call is TRBV27, the J call TRBJ2-5, with TRBD2 matching 8 bases. The CDR3 spans 18 residues. Germline assignment: CDR1 MNHEY and CDR2 SMNVEV (reference sequence). V shed 3 bases, J shed 2 bases, and the junction held 14 bases outside the gene matches. The CDR3 nucleotides are TGTGCCAGCAGTTTGTTCGGTTGGCGGGGGGCGGGGCAAGAGACCCAGTACTTC. The encoded protein is CASSLFGWRGAGQETQYF.

The V call is TRBV5-1, the J call TRBJ1-1; unclear D gene. The CDR3 has 17 amino acids. The germline gives CDR1 SGHRS, CDR2 YFSETQ. V was clipped by 1 base and J by 2 bases, with 18 bases between them. The CDR3: CASSLTPRGRQNTEAFF. In DNA, the CDR3 is TGCGCCAGCAGCTTGACCCCCCGCGGGAGGCAAAACACTGAAGCTTTCTTT.

This chain links TRBV10-1 with TRBJ1-6, with TRBD1 identical over 7 bases. Germline lookup yields CDR1 WNHNN and CDR2 SYGVQD (reference sequence). The CDR3 is 16 amino acids. V dropped 0 bases and J dropped 7; count of bases not matched to a gene: 6. CDR3 coding DNA: TGCGCCAGCAGTGAGTCGTGCCAGGGGGTGAATTCACCCCTCCACTTT. Protein product: CASSESCQGVNSPLHF.